These 19 T cell receptor beta chains share one sample of origin, sequenced in a study of T cells in Graves' hyperthyroidism and ophthalmopathy. The TCR beta CDR3 regions underwent amplification using RNA transcripts as the source. With the HTBI primer set, the TCR CDR3 went through a first round of RT-PCR. TCRdb processed the multiplex PCR reads anew with MiXCR; each CDR3 protein has one entry. The repertoire holds approximately 430,000 distinct CDR3 sequences, with about a sixth as singletons. The sequencing input was blood. The receptors were gathered from a young woman with Graves' hyperthyroidism.

This clonotype occurred many times. This sequence joins TRBV7-9 and TRBJ2-7, with 10 bases identical to TRBD1. Germline V gene sequence: CDR1 SEHNR, CDR2 FQNEAQ (reference sequence). With V trimmed by 4 bases and J by 6 bases, 6 bases remained unmatched. The CDR3 runs to 14 residues. The CDR3 loop reads CASSSGTGEREQYF. The CDR3 DNA is TGTGCCAGCAGCTCTGGGACAGGGGAGCGCGAGCAGTACTTC.

This clonotype occurred many times. The V gene is TRBV11-2, the J gene TRBJ1-1; no clear D. The CDR3 is made up of 13 amino acids. V lost 5 bases to trimming and J lost 4 bases, with 11 bases between them. Looked up from germline, CDR1 is SGHAT and CDR2 is FQNNGV. The CDR3 coding sequence is TGTGCCAGCAGCCCTCCATCCGGCACTGAAGCTTTCTTT. This sequence encodes CASSPPSGTEAFF.

This clonotype has at least ten counts. The chain is built from TRBV9 and TRBJ2-5; D may be TRBD2 (7 bases). In germline, CDR1 is SGDLS, CDR2 YYNGEE. V lost 4 bases and J lost 3, with 16 bases in between. The length of the CDR3 is 15 residues. Written as DNA, the CDR3 is TGTGCCAGCAGCCCCCACGGGGGGCCGAAAGAGACCCAGTACTTC. Its protein is CASSPHGGPKETQYF.

This clonotype was counted between two and nine times. This chain joins TRBV12-3 or TRBV12-4 and TRBJ1-3, with no clear D. Trimming shortened V by 4 bases and J by 4 bases, and 14 bases separated the two germline ends. The CDR3 is 15 residues long. The CDR3 here is CASSSYWQPGNTIYF. CDR3 DNA: TGTGCCAGCAGTTCGTACTGGCAGCCGGGAAACACCATATATTTT.

This clonotype was counted at least ten times. The chain recombines TRBV20-1 with TRBJ1-6; the D gene is possibly TRBD1 (5 bases). This CDR3 spans 13 amino acids. Per the germline V gene, CDR1 is DFQATT and CDR2 is SNEGSKA (reference sequence). Trimming left V 1 base short and J 10 bases short, with 11 bases between. CDR3 protein: CSARADSGSPLHF. The DNA of the CDR3 is TGCAGTGCTAGAGCCGACAGCGGGTCACCCCTCCACTTT.

The J gene is TRBJ1-3, the V gene TRBV20-1, with D perhaps matching TRBD1 (6 bases). The CDR3 spans 13 residues. Trimming shortened V by 4 bases and J by 4 bases, and 11 bases separated the two germline ends. Germline CDR1 and CDR2: DFQATT and SNEGSKA (reference sequence). The CDR3: CSANGGHGNTIYF. The CDR3 DNA follows: TGCAGTGCTAATGGGGGGCACGGAAACACCATATATTTT.

This chain joins TRBV20-1 and TRBJ2-7; D is possibly TRBD1 (6 bases). The CDR3 totals 12 residues. V was shortened by 4 bases and J by 0 bases, with 7 bases between the two germline ends. Per germline, CDR1 DFQATT and CDR2 SNEGSKA (reference sequence). The CDR3 DNA is TGCAGTGCTAAGGGGGTCTCCTACGAGCAGTACTTC. It codes for CSAKGVSYEQYF.

V usage is TRBV18 and J usage is TRBJ2-5, with D maybe TRBD1 (5 bases). The V gene lost 6 bases and the J gene lost 5 bases, with 19 bases spanning the gap. Germline V gene lookup returns CDR1 KGHSH and CDR2 LQKENI. CDR3 length equals 15 residues. The CDR3 DNA is TGTGCCAGCTCCCCCGACAGCCCGATAGGGGAGACCCAGTACTTC. Translation gives CASSPDSPIGETQYF.

CDR3 DNA sequence: TGTGCCAGCAGCCCCTCGGACAGCCTCTCTGGGGCCAACGTCCTGACTTTC. Protein: CASSPSDSLSGANVLTF. The rearrangement joins TRBV7-9 to TRBJ2-6; the D gene is possibly TRBD1 (6 bases). The ends were cut back, 5 bases at V and 0 bases at J, with 14 bases in the middle. The CDR3 is made up of 17 amino acids. Germline V lookup: CDR1 SEHNR, CDR2 FQNEAQ (reference sequence).

This clonotype occurred many times. The gene calls are TRBV5-1 and TRBJ2-2; possible D gene TRBD2, 5 bases. The CDR3 has 18 amino acids. The germline gives CDR1 SGHRS, CDR2 YFSETQ. The V end lost 1 base, the J end lost 0 bases, and 16 bases lay between the germline ends. The DNA of the CDR3 is TGCGCCAGCAGCTTGTCCCGCGGAGGCACCTCGAACACCGGGGAGCTGTTTTTT. Its protein product is CASSLSRGGTSNTGELFF.

On this clonotype: A much more abundant neighbour one base away suggests this may be a read error. The chain couples TRBV12-3 or TRBV12-4 to TRBJ1-1, with D uncertain. V was pared by 1 base and J by 2 bases, with 11 bases between. The CDR3 runs 15 residues. The CDR3 loop is CASSLVSRPNTEAFF. The CDR3 DNA is TGTGCCAGCAGTTTAGTGAGCAGGCCCAACACTGAAGCTTTCTTT.

This clonotype was seen ten or more times. The chain employs TRBV3-1 and TRBJ2-7; no clear D. CDR1 is LGHDT, CDR2 YNNKEL, per germline (reference sequence). The CDR3 extends over 13 amino acids. Trimming cost V 1 base and J 0 bases, with 4 bases left between them. This CDR3 is CASSQADSYEQYF. CDR3 nucleotide sequence: TGTGCCAGCAGCCAAGCCGACTCCTACGAGCAGTACTTC.

This clonotype was recorded many times. V gene TRBV6-1 combines with J gene TRBJ1-1; 8 bases agree with TRBD1. V lost 6 bases, J lost 2 bases, and 8 bases stayed unmatched. Germline CDR1 MNHNS, CDR2 SASEGT. The CDR3 totals 15 residues. CDR3 coding DNA: TGTGCCAGCAGACGACCAGGGGGCAGAAACACTGAAGCTTTCTTT. Its protein product is CASRRPGGRNTEAFF.

This clonotype was found many times. The genes are TRBV5-5 and TRBJ2-2, with D uncertain. CDR1 is SGHKS, CDR2 YYEKEE, per germline (reference sequence). Trimming shortened V by 4 bases and J by 1 base, and 14 bases separated the two germline ends. The CDR3 totals 16 residues. The CDR3 DNA is TGTGCCAGCAGCCGTACGACGGGCCTGAACACCGGGGAGCTGTTTTTT. Protein: CASSRTTGLNTGELFF.

There are many counts of this clonotype. The chain couples TRBV14 to TRBJ2-3; tentative D call: TRBD1 (6 bases). Germline-derived CDR1 and CDR2 are SGHDN and FVKESK. The V end was cut by 0 bases, the J end by 2 bases, with 12 bases between. This CDR3 spans 16 amino acids. The CDR3 DNA is TGTGCCAGCAGCCAAGAATTAGGGGGAATCACAGATACGCAGTATTTT. Its translation: CASSQELGGITDTQYF.

This clonotype was detected ten times or more. The chain uses TRBV5-1 and TRBJ2-7; 7 bases agree with TRBD2. Trimming removed 3 bases from V and 1 base from J; junction bases left unmatched: 7. The CDR3 covers 15 residues. Germline loops: CDR1 SGHRS, CDR2 YFSETQ. The CDR3 DNA sequence: TGCGCCAGCAGCTGGGAGGGGACCCAATCCTACGAGCAGTACTTC. This gives the protein CASSWEGTQSYEQYF.

This clonotype occurred many times. V usage is TRBV11-3 and J usage is TRBJ2-2; TRBD1 agrees at 8 bases. The junction had 11 bases not matched to a gene; V was cut back by 5 bases and J by 3 bases. Germline-derived CDR1 and CDR2 are SGHNT and YENEEA. The CDR3 consists of 17 residues. This CDR3 is CASSTMQGALDTGELFF. The CDR3 DNA is TGTGCCAGCAGCACGATGCAGGGGGCTTTGGACACCGGGGAGCTGTTTTTT. The full variable domain, with the rest looked up from reference TRBV11-3 and TRBJ2-2, is EAGVVQSPRYKIIEKKQPVAFWCNPISGHNTLYWYLQNLGQGPELLIRYENEEAVDDSQLPKDRFSAERLKGVDSTLKIQPAELGDSAVYLCASSTMQGALDTGELFFGEGSRLTVL.

The table lists this clonotype with many counts. The chain couples TRBV12-3 or TRBV12-4 to TRBJ1-2; possibly TRBD1 for D (5 bases). There are 13 residues in the CDR3. V lost 3 bases to trimming and J lost 4 bases, with 9 bases between them. CDR3 DNA sequence: TGTGCCAGCAGTTTTGGACAAACCTATGGCTACACCTTC. This codes for CASSFGQTYGYTF.

The rearrangement links TRBV6-1 to TRBJ2-7; 7 nucleotides align to TRBD1. The CDR3 runs 14 residues. Trimming removed 5 bases from V and 2 bases from J; junction bases left unmatched: 6. Germline V gene data show CDR1 as MNHNS and CDR2 as SASEGT. CDR3 protein: CASSPGQSAYEQYF. DNA of the CDR3: TGTGCCAGCAGTCCGGGACAGTCGGCCTACGAGCAGTACTTC.